The 28 T cell receptor beta chains in this list originate from one sample, sequenced in a study of type 1 regulatory T cells. These receptors' antigens are unknown. MiXCR, run by TCRdb on the reads, gives a single entry per CDR3 protein. The sample holds approximately 72,000 distinct CDR3 sequences; about 60% are singletons and the top ten take 7.6%. Sequenced material: cultured T cells, either the whole culture or a sorted T cell fraction (not recorded which). Subset indicated: Tr1-enriched cell product generated in vitro against host alloantigens. The receptor source for this set is a human donor in good health.

The chain uses TRBV5-1 and TRBJ2-1; TRBD1 aligns across 8 bases. This CDR3 spans 15 amino acids. The V segment lost 3 bases and the J segment 5 bases; nucleotides outside the gene matches: 7. Germline V CDR1 and CDR2: SGHRS, YFSETQ. The CDR3 spells CASSWGPGQDNEQFF. DNA for the CDR3: TGCGCCAGCAGCTGGGGTCCGGGACAGGACAATGAGCAGTTCTTC.

The chain uses TRBV19 and TRBJ1-2; the D gene is possibly TRBD1 (5 bases). The V end lost 6 bases, the J end lost 3 bases, and 14 bases lay between the germline ends. Germline-derived CDR1 and CDR2 are LNHDA and SQIVND (reference sequence). The CDR3 contains 14 residues. CDR3 DNA: TGTGCCAGTAGGTCCGGGACGGACTACTATGGCTACACCTTC. Translating gives CASRSGTDYYGYTF.

The rearrangement uses TRBV20-1 and TRBJ1-6, with 9 nucleotides matching TRBD1. The junction had 8 bases not matched to a gene; V was cut back by 3 bases and J by 8 bases. This CDR3 has 15 residues. Germline CDR1 is DFQATT and CDR2 is SNEGSKA (reference sequence). The CDR3 sequence: CSARGAQGAYSPLHF. Written as DNA, the CDR3 is TGCAGTGCTAGGGGGGCACAGGGGGCCTATTCACCCCTCCACTTT.

The chain couples TRBV27 to TRBJ1-5, with 7 bases identical to TRBD1. V trimming: 5 bases; J trimming: 3 bases; junction bases outside the gene matches: 7. The germline V gene encodes CDR1 MNHEY and CDR2 SMNVEV (reference sequence). The CDR3 contains 15 residues. CDR3: CASSPPGQTNQPQHF. CDR3 DNA sequence: TGTGCCAGCAGTCCTCCGGGACAGACCAATCAGCCCCAGCATTTT.

The rearrangement uses TRBV9 and TRBJ2-5; D remains ambiguous. Germline CDR1 reads SGDLS; CDR2 reads YYNGEE. Trimming took 0 bases from V and 1 from J, leaving 7 bases between them. CDR3 length: 14 amino acids. This CDR3 is CASSVGSSQETQYF. DNA of the CDR3: TGTGCCAGCAGCGTAGGGAGCAGCCAAGAGACCCAGTACTTC.

V usage is TRBV5-1 and J usage is TRBJ1-4; 9 bases map to TRBD1. This CDR3 has 16 residues. Looked up from germline, CDR1 is SGHRS and CDR2 is YFSETQ. With V trimmed by 4 bases and J by 6 bases, 10 bases remained unmatched. The CDR3 reads CASSNKQGAGDEKLFF. In DNA form, the CDR3 reads TGCGCCAGCAGCAACAAACAGGGGGCTGGAGATGAAAAACTGTTTTTT.

V is TRBV9 and J is TRBJ2-3; D unresolved. From germline, CDR1 is SGDLS and CDR2 YYNGEE. Trimming stripped 5 bases from V and 0 bases from J, with 13 bases between. The length of the CDR3 is 15 residues. The CDR3 DNA reads as TGTGCCAGCAGTAGCCTGGGTGCTAGCACAGATACGCAGTATTTT. Translated, it gives CASSSLGASTDTQYF.

This clonotype showed up just a few times. Here the CDR3 DNA reads TGCAGCGTTGCTCGAGGGGAAGCTTTCTTT. Translated, it gives CSVARGEAFF. This chain joins TRBV29-1 and TRBJ1-1, with unresolved D. Per germline, CDR1 SQVTM and CDR2 ANQGSEA. V was pared by 4 bases and J by 8 bases, with 8 bases between. This CDR3 has 10 amino acids.

CDR3 in amino acids: CSVGGTVGETQYF. Written as DNA, the CDR3 is TGCAGCGTTGGGGGGACAGTAGGGGAGACCCAGTACTTC. The chain employs TRBV29-1 and TRBJ2-5, with 7 bases aligning to TRBD1. The CDR3 covers 13 residues. The J segment lost 5 bases and the V segment lost 4 bases, leaving 7 bases of the junction unmatched. The V gene's germline CDR1 is SQVTM and CDR2 ANQGSEA.

The chain uses TRBV20-1 and TRBJ2-7; D is unresolved. The CDR3 consists of 13 residues. Germline values: CDR1 DFQATT, CDR2 SNEGSKA (reference sequence). Trimming shortened V by 3 bases and J by 1 base, and 10 bases separated the two germline ends. DNA of the CDR3: TGCAGTGCTAGTTCGGGCGAATCCTACGAGCAGTACTTC. Protein: CSASSGESYEQYF.

There are a few counts of this clonotype. V gene TRBV19 combines with J gene TRBJ2-5; D is uncertain. This CDR3 spans 14 amino acids. Trimming stripped 6 bases from V and 4 bases from J, with 15 bases between. Germline V gene data show CDR1 as LNHDA and CDR2 as SQIVND (reference sequence). The CDR3 region is CASRDGPDRETQYF. The DNA for the CDR3 is TGTGCCAGTAGGGACGGGCCTGATAGAGAGACCCAGTACTTC. Filled out from reference TRBV19 and TRBJ2-5, the complete variable domain reads DGGITQSPKYLFRKEGQNVTLSCEQNLNHDAMYWYRQDPGQGLRLIYYSQIVNDFQKGDIAEGYSVSREKKESFPLTVTSAQKNPTAFYLCASRDGPDRETQYFGPGTRLLVL.

The chain links TRBV19 to TRBJ2-1; TRBD2 matches at 12 bases. The CDR3 totals 13 residues. Germline CDR1 and CDR2: LNHDA and SQIVND (reference sequence). The V and J ends lost 6 bases and 6 bases, in that order; junction bases with no gene match: 0. Written as DNA, the CDR3 is TGTGCCAGTAGACTAGCGGGGGGCAATGAGCAGTTCTTC. As protein: CASRLAGGNEQFF.

As regards this clonotype: With a much larger clone just one base away, this may be a read error. No conserved phenylalanine or tryptophan is present at the end of the CDR3, so a read error is the likely explanation. This sequence joins TRBV7-2 and TRBJ2-5; a weak D match, TRBD2 (5 bases). Germline V gene data show CDR1 as SGHTA and CDR2 as FQGNSA. Trimming removed 1 base from V and 6 bases from J, with 12 bases in between. The CDR3 is made up of 14 amino acids. The CDR3 sequence is CASSLGRTAQTQYL. CDR3 bases: TGTGCCAGCAGCTTAGGGAGGACTGCCCAGACCCAGTACTTA.

The chain recombines TRBV5-5 with TRBJ2-5; D call uncertain. The CDR3 spans 15 residues. CDR1 SGHKS and CDR2 YYEKEE come from the germline V gene (reference sequence). V was cut by 1 base and J by 0 bases, with 10 bases left in between. The chain's CDR3 is CASSLNSLYQETQYF. In nucleotides, the CDR3 is TGTGCCAGCAGCTTGAACAGCTTGTACCAAGAGACCCAGTACTTC.

The rearrangement links TRBV29-1 to TRBJ2-5, with D uncertain. The CDR3 spans 13 residues. Trimming removed 5 bases at V and 1 base at J, with 11 bases between. The V gene's germline CDR1 is SQVTM and CDR2 ANQGSEA. The CDR3 DNA reads as TGCAGCGTTCGGGTTGGTTCCCAAGAGACCCAGTACTTC. Amino acid sequence: CSVRVGSQETQYF. Filled out from reference TRBV29-1 and TRBJ2-5, the complete variable domain reads SAVISQKPSRDICQRGTSLTIQCQVDSQVTMMFWYRQQPGQSLTLIATANQGSEATYESGFVIDKFPISRPNLTFSTLTVSNMSPEDSSIYLCSVRVGSQETQYFGPGTRLLVL.

The chain recombines TRBV20-1 with TRBJ2-3; 9 bases are a match to TRBD2. CDR1 and CDR2 (germline): DFQATT, SNEGSKA (reference sequence). The CDR3 consists of 14 residues. The V gene end was trimmed by 2 bases and the J gene end by 0 bases; junction bases not matched to a gene: 0. The CDR3 sequence: CSARLAGSTDTQYF. CDR3 nucleotide sequence: TGCAGTGCTAGACTAGCGGGGAGCACAGATACGCAGTATTTT.

This clonotype was detected only a few times. The J gene is TRBJ2-7, the V gene TRBV12-3 or TRBV12-4, with 10 bases fitting TRBD1. CDR3 length: 16 residues. V dropped 3 bases and J dropped 2; count of bases not matched to a gene: 7. CDR3 nucleotides: TGTGCCAGCAGTTTTAGCGGACAGGGGGGCCCCTACGAGCAGTACTTC. Its translation: CASSFSGQGGPYEQYF.

V usage is TRBV4-1 and J usage is TRBJ2-1, with TRBD2 matching over 8 bases. J gave up 2 bases and V 5 bases, and 11 bases lay outside the gene matches. The germline V gene has CDR1 MGHRA and CDR2 YSYEKL. The CDR3 sequence is 17 residues long. CDR3 protein: CASSDTGSSGAYNEQFF. In DNA form, the CDR3 reads TGCGCCAGCAGCGACACAGGTAGTAGCGGGGCCTACAATGAGCAGTTCTTC.

CDR3 residues: CASSQREETQYF. The CDR3 nucleotides are TGTGCCAGCAGCCAACGGGAGGAGACCCAGTACTTC. The chain recombines TRBV3-1 with TRBJ2-5; TRBD2 is a possible D gene (6 bases). V was pared by 2 bases and J by 5 bases, with 6 bases between. This CDR3 region has 12 residues. The germline gives CDR1 LGHDT, CDR2 YNNKEL (reference sequence).

This clonotype was observed a handful of times. The V call is TRBV28, the J call TRBJ2-7, with D tentatively TRBD2 (7 bases). The V end was cut by 6 bases, the J end by 0 bases, with 15 bases between. CDR3 size: 15 residues. Germline CDR1 reads MDHEN; CDR2 reads SYDVKM. Here the CDR3 reads CASRGGGAGSYEQYF. The CDR3, as DNA: TGTGCCAGCAGGGGAGGGGGTGCTGGCTCCTACGAGCAGTACTTC.

The chain joins TRBV2 to TRBJ1-5; TRBD1 aligns across 11 bases. Germline V gene sequence: CDR1 SNHLY, CDR2 FYNNEI. Trimming took 6 bases from V and 0 from J; bases not matched to a gene: 10. This CDR3 region has 18 residues. CDR3 in DNA: TGTGCCAGCAGCGCCGGGACAGGGGGAGATCATAGCAATCAGCCCCAGCATTTT. Its translation: CASSAGTGGDHSNQPQHF.

This clonotype was detected only a few times. In DNA form, the CDR3 reads TGTGCCAGCAGTCCTCCTAAGGGATTGGGGGCTTTCTTT. Amino acid sequence: CASSPPKGLGAFF. This rearrangement joins TRBV6-1 to TRBJ1-1; no clear D. The CDR3 contains 13 residues. The germline V and J ends were trimmed by 5 bases and 11 bases, with 18 bases remaining between them. CDR1 and CDR2 (germline): MNHNS, SASEGT.

The rearrangement joins TRBV4-1 to TRBJ2-1; TRBD1 or TRBD2 may be the D gene (5 bases each). Trimming took 0 bases from V and 4 from J, leaving 13 bases between them. The germline gives CDR1 MGHRA, CDR2 YSYEKL. CDR3 size: 16 residues. Here the CDR3 DNA reads TGCGCCAGCAGCCAAGATAGGCCGGGGCATTACAATGAGCAGTTCTTC. Encoded protein: CASSQDRPGHYNEQFF.

This clonotype was seen a few times. V gene TRBV4-1 combines with J gene TRBJ2-7; D possibly matches TRBD1 or TRBD2 (5 bases each). Germline V CDR1 and CDR2: MGHRA, YSYEKL. The V end was cut by 1 base, the J end by 1 base, with 17 bases between. This CDR3 spans 17 amino acids. The CDR3 bases are TGCGCCAGCAGCCAAGTTACGAATAGTGGGGGATCCTACGAGCAGTACTTC. As protein: CASSQVTNSGGSYEQYF.

The CDR3 here is CAWSASRTVNEKLFF. For the CDR3, the DNA is TGTGCCTGGAGTGCGAGCAGGACAGTTAATGAAAAACTGTTTTTT. The J gene is TRBJ1-4, the V gene TRBV30; D possibly corresponds to TRBD1 (6 bases). The CDR3 has 15 amino acids. CDR1 GTSNPN and CDR2 SVGIG come from the germline V gene (reference sequence). Trimming shortened V by 1 base and J by 4 bases, and 13 bases separated the two germline ends.

The rearrangement links TRBV20-1 to TRBJ2-7; 7 bases fit TRBD1. J gave up 2 bases and V 4 bases, and 8 bases lay outside the gene matches. This CDR3 region has 14 residues. Germline lookup yields CDR1 DFQATT and CDR2 SNEGSKA (reference sequence). CDR3 residues: CSATRTGGTYEQYF. The DNA for the CDR3 is TGCAGTGCTACCCGGACAGGTGGAACCTACGAGCAGTACTTC.

This clonotype was observed a handful of times. The chain combines TRBV7-2 with TRBJ2-2, with 8 bases identical to TRBD2. The germline V gene has CDR1 SGHTA and CDR2 FQGNSA. CDR3 size: 14 residues. V shed 2 bases, J shed 7 bases, and the junction held 3 bases outside the gene matches. The CDR3 DNA sequence: TGTGCCAGCAGCTTACAGCGGGAGTTCGGGGAGCTGTTTTTT. It translates to CASSLQREFGELFF.

The V gene is TRBV19, the J gene TRBJ2-5, with D possibly TRBD2 on 5 matching bases. The CDR3 is 17 residues long. The germline V gene has CDR1 LNHDA and CDR2 SQIVND (reference sequence). V lost 3 bases, J lost 6 bases, and 23 bases lay in between. The CDR3 loop is CASSIGLRESVEQTQYF. In DNA form, the CDR3 reads TGTGCCAGTAGTATTGGTCTTAGGGAGAGCGTAGAACAGACCCAGTACTTC.